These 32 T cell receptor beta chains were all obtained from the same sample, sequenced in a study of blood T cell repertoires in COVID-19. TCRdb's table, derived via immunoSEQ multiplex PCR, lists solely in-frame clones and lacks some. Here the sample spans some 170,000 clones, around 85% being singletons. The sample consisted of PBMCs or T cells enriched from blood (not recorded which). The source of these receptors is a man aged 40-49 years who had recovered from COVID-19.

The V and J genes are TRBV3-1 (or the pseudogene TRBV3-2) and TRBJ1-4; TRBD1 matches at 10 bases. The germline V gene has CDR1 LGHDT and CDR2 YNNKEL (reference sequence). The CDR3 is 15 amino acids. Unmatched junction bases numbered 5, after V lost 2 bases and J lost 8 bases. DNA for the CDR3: TGTGCCAGCAGCCAATACGGGACAGGGGTCGAAAAACTGTTTTTT. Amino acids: CASSQYGTGVEKLFF.

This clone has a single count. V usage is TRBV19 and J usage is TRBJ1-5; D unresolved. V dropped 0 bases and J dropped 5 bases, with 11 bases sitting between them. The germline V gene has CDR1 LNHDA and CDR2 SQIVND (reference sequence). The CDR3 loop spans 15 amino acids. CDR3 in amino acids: CASSIEARRDQPQHF. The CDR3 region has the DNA TGTGCCAGTAGTATAGAGGCCCGCCGGGATCAGCCCCAGCATTTT.

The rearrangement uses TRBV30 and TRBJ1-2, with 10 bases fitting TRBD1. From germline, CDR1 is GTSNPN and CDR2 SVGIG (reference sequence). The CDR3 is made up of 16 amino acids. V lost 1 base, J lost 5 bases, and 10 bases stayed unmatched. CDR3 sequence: CAWSETGGTYSYGYTF. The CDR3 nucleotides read TGTGCCTGGAGTGAGACAGGGGGCACCTATTCATATGGCTACACCTTC.

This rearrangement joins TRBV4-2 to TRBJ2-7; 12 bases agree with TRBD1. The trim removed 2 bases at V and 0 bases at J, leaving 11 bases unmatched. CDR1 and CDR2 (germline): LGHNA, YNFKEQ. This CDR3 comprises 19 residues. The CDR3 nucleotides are TGTGCCAGCAGCCAACCCGGGACAGGGGGCTTAGCGTCCTCCTACGAGCAGTACTTC. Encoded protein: CASSQPGTGGLASSYEQYF.

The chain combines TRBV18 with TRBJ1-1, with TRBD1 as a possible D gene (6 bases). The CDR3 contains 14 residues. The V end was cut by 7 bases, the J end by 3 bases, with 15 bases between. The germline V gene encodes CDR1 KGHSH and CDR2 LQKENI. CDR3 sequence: CASFSEGGDTEAFF. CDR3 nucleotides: TGTGCCAGCTTCTCGGAGGGGGGGGACACTGAAGCTTTCTTT.

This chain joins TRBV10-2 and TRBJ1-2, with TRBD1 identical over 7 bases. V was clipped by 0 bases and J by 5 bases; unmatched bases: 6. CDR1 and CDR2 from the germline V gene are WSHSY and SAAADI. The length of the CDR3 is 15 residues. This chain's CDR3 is CASSESQGGGYGYTF. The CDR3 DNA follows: TGCGCCAGCAGTGAGTCGCAAGGGGGCGGGTATGGCTACACCTTC.

The CDR3: CSASDRVEQYF. The DNA for the CDR3 is TGCAGTGCTTCAGACAGGGTCGAGCAGTACTTC. V and J are TRBV20-1 and TRBJ2-7, with 7 bases fitting TRBD1. Germline loops: CDR1 DFQATT, CDR2 SNEGSKA (reference sequence). The CDR3 is 11 residues long. V was clipped by 5 bases and J by 6 bases; unmatched bases: 4.

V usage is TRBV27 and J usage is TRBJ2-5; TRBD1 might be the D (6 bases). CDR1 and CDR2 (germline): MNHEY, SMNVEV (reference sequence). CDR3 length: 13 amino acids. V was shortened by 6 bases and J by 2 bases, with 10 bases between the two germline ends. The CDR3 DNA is TGTGCCAGCAGGGGACAACCTCAAGAGACCCAGTACTTC. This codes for CASRGQPQETQYF.

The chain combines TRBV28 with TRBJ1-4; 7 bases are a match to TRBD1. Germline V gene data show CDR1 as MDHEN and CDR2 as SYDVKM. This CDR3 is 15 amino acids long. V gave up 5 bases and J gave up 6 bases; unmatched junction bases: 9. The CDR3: CASSGQTGLHEKLFF. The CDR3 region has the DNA TGTGCCAGCAGTGGGCAGACAGGGTTGCATGAAAAACTGTTTTTT.

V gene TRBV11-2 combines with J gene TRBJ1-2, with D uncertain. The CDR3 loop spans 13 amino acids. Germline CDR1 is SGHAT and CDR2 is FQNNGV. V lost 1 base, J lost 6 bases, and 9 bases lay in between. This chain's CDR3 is CASSLAELHGYTF. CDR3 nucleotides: TGTGCCAGCAGCTTAGCGGAGTTGCATGGCTACACCTTC.

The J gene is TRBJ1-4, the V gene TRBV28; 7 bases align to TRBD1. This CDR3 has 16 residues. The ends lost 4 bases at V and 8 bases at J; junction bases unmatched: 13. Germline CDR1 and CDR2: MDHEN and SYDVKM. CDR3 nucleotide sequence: TGTGCCAGCAGTTCACCCCCCAGGGGGGAAGGAGAAAAACTGTTTTTT. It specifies CASSSPPRGEGEKLFF.

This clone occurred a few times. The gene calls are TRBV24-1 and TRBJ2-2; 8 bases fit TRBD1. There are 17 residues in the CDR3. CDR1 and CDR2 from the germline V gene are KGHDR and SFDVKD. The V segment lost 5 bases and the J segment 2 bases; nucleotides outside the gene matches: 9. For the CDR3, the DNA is TGTGCCACCAGTGGTCTTATACAGGGGGGTAACACCGGGGAGCTGTTTTTT. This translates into CATSGLIQGGNTGELFF.

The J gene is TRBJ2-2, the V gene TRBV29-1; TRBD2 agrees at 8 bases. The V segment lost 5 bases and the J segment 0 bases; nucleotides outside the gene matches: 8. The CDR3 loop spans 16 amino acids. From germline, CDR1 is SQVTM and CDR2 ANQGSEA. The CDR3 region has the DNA TGCAGCGTTCTGGCGGGGGGAAAGACGAACACCGGGGAGCTGTTTTTT. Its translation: CSVLAGGKTNTGELFF.

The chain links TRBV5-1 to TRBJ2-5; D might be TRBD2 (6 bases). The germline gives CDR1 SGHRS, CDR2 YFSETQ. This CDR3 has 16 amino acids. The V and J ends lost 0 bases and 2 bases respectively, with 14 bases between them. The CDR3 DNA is TGCGCCAGCAGCTTGGCCATAGGAGGGACTCAAGAGACCCAGTACTTC. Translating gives CASSLAIGGTQETQYF. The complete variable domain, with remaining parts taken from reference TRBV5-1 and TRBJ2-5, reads KAGVTQTPRYLIKTRGQQVTLSCSPISGHRSVSWYQQTPGQGLQFLFEYFSETQRNKGNFPGRFSGRQFSNSRSEMNVSTLELGDSALYLCASSLAIGGTQETQYFGPGTRLLVL.

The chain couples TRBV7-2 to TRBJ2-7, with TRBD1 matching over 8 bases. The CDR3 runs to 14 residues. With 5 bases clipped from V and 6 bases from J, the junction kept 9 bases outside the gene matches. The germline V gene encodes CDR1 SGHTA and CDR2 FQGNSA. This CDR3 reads CASSPGQGDGEQYF. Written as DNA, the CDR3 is TGTGCCAGCAGCCCTGGACAGGGAGACGGCGAGCAGTACTTC.

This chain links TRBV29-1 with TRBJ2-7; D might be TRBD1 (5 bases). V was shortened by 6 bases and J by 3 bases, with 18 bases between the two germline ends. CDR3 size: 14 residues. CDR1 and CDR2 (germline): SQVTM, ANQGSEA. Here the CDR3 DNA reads TGCAGCGTCGAGATATCAGGGTTTCTCTACGAGCAGTACTTC. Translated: CSVEISGFLYEQYF.

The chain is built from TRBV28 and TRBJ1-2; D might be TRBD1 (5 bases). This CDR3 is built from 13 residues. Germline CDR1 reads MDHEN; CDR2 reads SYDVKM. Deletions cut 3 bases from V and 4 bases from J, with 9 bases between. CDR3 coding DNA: TGTGCCAGCAGTTTCGGGGGAGGCTATGGCTACACCTTC. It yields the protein CASSFGGGYGYTF.

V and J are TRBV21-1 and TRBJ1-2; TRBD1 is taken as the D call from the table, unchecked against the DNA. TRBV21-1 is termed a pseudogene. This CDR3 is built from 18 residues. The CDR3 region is CASSKEFQDSHPKDGYTF. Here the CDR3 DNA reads TGTGCCAGCAGCAAAGAGTTTCAGGACAGCCACCCAAAAGACGGCTACACCTTC.

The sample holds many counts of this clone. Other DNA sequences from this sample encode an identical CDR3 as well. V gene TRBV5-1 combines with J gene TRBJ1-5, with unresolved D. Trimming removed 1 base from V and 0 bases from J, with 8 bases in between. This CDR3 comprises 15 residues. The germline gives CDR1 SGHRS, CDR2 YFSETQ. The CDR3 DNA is TGCGCCAGCAGCTTGTCGGGGATTAGCAATCAGCCCCAGCATTTT. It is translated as CASSLSGISNQPQHF.

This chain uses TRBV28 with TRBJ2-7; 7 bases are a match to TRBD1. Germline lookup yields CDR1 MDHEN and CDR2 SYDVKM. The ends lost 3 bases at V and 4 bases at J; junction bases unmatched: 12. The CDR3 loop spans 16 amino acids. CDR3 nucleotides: TGTGCCAGCAGTTTGACGGGGACAGTCTCTTGGTACGAGCAGTACTTC. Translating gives CASSLTGTVSWYEQYF.

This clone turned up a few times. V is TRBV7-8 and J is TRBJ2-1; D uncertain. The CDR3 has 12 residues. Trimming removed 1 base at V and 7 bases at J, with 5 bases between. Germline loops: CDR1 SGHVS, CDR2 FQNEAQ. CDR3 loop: CASSLDQNEQFF. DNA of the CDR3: TGTGCCAGCAGCTTAGACCAGAATGAGCAGTTCTTC. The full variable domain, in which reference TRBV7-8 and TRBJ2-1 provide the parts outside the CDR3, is GAGVSQSPRYKVAKRGQDVALRCDPISGHVSLFWYQQALGQGPEFLTYFQNEAQLDKSGLPSDRFFAERPEGSVSTLKIQRTQQEDSAVYLCASSLDQNEQFFGPGTRLTVL.

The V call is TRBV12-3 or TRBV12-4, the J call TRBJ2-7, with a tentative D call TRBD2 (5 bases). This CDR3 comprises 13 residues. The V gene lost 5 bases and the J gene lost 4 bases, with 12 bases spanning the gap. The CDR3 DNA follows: TGTGCCAGCAGTCGCGGGCTTGGTTACGAGCAGTACTTC. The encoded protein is CASSRGLGYEQYF.

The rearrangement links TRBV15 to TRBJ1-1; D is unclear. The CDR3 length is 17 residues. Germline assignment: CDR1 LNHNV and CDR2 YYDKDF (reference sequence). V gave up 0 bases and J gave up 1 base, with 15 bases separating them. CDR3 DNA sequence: TGTGCCACCAGCAGAGATCCCCTGACAAACCCGAACACTGAAGCTTTCTTT. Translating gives CATSRDPLTNPNTEAFF.

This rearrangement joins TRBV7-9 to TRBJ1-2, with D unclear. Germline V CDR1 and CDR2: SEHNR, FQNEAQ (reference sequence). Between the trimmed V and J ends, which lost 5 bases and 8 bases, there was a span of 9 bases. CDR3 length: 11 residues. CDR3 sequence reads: CASSRTGGYTF. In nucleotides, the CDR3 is TGTGCCAGCAGCCGGACGGGGGGCTACACCTTC. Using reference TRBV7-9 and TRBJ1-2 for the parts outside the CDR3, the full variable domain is DTGVSQNPRHKITKRGQNVTFRCDPISEHNRLYWYRQTLGQGPEFLTYFQNEAQLEKSRLLSDRFSAERPKGSFSTLEIQRTEQGDSAMYLCASSRTGGYTFGSGTRLTVV.

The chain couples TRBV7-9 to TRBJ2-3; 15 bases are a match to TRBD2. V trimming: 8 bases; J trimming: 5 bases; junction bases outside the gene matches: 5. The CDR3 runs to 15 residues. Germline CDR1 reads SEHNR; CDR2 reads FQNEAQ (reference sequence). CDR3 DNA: TGTGCCAGCCTCCGGACTAGCGGGAGGGTAGATACGCAGTATTTT. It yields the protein CASLRTSGRVDTQYF.

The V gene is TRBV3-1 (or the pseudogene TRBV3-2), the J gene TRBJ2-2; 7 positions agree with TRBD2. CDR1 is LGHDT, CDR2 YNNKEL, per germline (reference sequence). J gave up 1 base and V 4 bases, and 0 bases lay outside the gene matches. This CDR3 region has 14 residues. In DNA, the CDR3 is TGTGCCAGCAGCCTAGCGGGGAACACCGGGGAGCTGTTTTTT. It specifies CASSLAGNTGELFF.

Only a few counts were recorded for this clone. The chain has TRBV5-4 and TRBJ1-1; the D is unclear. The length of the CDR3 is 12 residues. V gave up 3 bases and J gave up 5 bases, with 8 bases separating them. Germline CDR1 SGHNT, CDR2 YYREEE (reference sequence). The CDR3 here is CASSSWRTEAFF. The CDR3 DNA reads TGTGCCAGCAGCTCGTGGCGGACTGAAGCTTTCTTT.

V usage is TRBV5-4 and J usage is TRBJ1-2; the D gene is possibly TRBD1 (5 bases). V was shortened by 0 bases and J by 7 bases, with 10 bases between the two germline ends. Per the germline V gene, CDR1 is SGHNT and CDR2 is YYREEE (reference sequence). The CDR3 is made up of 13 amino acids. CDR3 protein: CASSLEGKRGYTF. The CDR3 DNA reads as TGTGCCAGCAGCTTGGAGGGGAAGCGTGGCTACACCTTC.

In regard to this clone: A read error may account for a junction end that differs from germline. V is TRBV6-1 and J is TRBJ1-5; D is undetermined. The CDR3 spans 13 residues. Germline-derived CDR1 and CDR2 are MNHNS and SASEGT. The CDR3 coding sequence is TGTGCCAGCCGTGAGGGCGGCAATCAGCCCCAGCATTTT. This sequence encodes CASREGGNQPQHF.

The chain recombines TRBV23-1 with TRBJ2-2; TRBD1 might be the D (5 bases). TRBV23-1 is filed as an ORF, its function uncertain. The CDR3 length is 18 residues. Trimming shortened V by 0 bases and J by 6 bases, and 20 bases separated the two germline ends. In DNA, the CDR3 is TGCGCCAGCAGTCAATCGAGAGGATCAGGGTTTTTCGCCGGGGAGCTGTTTTTT. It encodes CASSQSRGSGFFAGELFF.

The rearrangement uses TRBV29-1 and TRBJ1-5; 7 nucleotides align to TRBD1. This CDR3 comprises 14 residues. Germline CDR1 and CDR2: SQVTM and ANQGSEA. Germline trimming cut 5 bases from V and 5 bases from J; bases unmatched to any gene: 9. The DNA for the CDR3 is TGCAGCGTTCGAGGAGGGACAGCCGATCAGCCCCAGCATTTT. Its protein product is CSVRGGTADQPQHF.

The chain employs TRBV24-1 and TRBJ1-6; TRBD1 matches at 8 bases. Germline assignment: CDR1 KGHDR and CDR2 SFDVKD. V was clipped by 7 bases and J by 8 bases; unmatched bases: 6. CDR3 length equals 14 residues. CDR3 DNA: TGTGCCACCAGGGCAGGGGGCGCGGATTCACCCCTCCACTTT. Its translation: CATRAGGADSPLHF.